This T cell receptor beta chain was recorded in a study of T cell responses to AZD1222 COVID-19 vaccine. Overall study results and limits: Unmutated variant regions are reportedly the target of nearly half of TCRs that are spike-specific. Across spike, vaccine-associated CD4 TCRs were found, dominant at 160-218 and 743-854. Clonal diversity may have been underestimated, and the donors were mostly white British, with more females than males.

The assay was immunoSEQ multiplex PCR, and TCRdb's table has in-frame clones only and misses some. This repertoire shows about 140,000 clones, around 89% found once; its top ten account for about 4.5%. CDR1 MNHEY and CDR2 SMNVEV come from the germline V gene (reference sequence). The CDR3 loop spans 14 amino acids. The V and J ends lost 2 bases and 6 bases respectively, with 11 bases between them. This clone came up once. The antigen remains unidentified. The sample in question was peripheral blood, obtained on day 0 of AZD1222 vaccination. The receptor was isolated from an adult in good health. This rearrangement joins TRBV27 to TRBJ1-5, with D possibly TRBD1 on 5 matching bases. The CDR3 DNA reads TGTGCCAGCAGTTTACAGGGTCTCGGTCAGCCCCAGCATTTT. Translated, it gives CASSLQGLGQPQHF.